This is a list of T cell receptor beta chains from one sample in a study of blood T cell repertoires in COVID-19. Profiling relied on immunoSEQ multiplex PCR, and the TCRdb table lists in-frame clones only, not all of them. The table includes just over 300,000 clones, 90% detected once. Sequenced: PBMCs or T cells enriched from blood (not recorded which). The receptors shown here come from a woman under 30 with acute COVID-19. CDR3s include the opening cysteine and the closing phenylalanine or tryptophan. D genes are given only for firm matches. Size is stated for part of the rows, as once, few or many counts, or as a class when the clone is expanded.

J gene: TRBJ1-1; D gene: -; V gene: TRBV21-1; clone size: -; CDR3 protein: CASSKGPGEQGGTEAFF; CDR3 DNA: TGTGCCAGCAGCAAAGGTCCGGGGGAACAGGGGGGTACTGAAGCTTTCTTT
J gene: TRBJ1-1; D gene: -; V gene: TRBV24-1; clone size: -; CDR3 protein: CATSDDTGFFMNTEAFF; CDR3 DNA: TGTGCCACCAGTGATGACACAGGGTTCTTCATGAACACTGAAGCTTTCTTT
J gene: TRBJ2-5; D gene: -; V gene: TRBV28; clone size: -; CDR3 protein: CASSLVGQPQTQYF; CDR3 DNA: TGTGCCAGCAGTTTAGTGGGCCAGCCACAGACCCAGTACTTC
J gene: TRBJ1-1; D gene: -; V gene: TRBV28; clone size: -; CDR3 protein: CASSNRVLAFF; CDR3 DNA: TGTGCCAGCAGTAACAGGGTCTTAGCTTTCTTT
J gene: TRBJ2-5; D gene: -; V gene: TRBV12-3/TRBV12-4; clone size: -; CDR3 protein: CASSLSARETQYF; CDR3 DNA: TGTGCCAGCAGTTTGAGCGCCCGCGAGACCCAGTACTTC
J gene: TRBJ1-5; D gene: TRBD1; V gene: TRBV5-1; clone size: -; CDR3 protein: CASSLQGAFNQPQHF; CDR3 DNA: TGCGCCAGCAGCCTACAGGGGGCGTTTAATCAGCCCCAGCATTTT
J gene: TRBJ1-1; D gene: -; V gene: TRBV10-1; clone size: -; CDR3 protein: CASSFMAGTEAFF; CDR3 DNA: TGCGCCAGCAGTTTTATGGCTGGTACTGAAGCTTTCTTT
J gene: TRBJ1-3; D gene: -; V gene: TRBV6-5; clone size: -; CDR3 protein: CASRLDSGNTIYF; CDR3 DNA: TGTGCCAGCAGGCTAGACTCTGGAAACACCATATATTTT
J gene: TRBJ1-2; D gene: -; V gene: TRBV9; clone size: -; CDR3 protein: CASSGQAYGYTF; CDR3 DNA: TGTGCCAGCAGCGGCCAGGCCTATGGCTACACCTTC
J gene: TRBJ1-6; D gene: -; V gene: TRBV2; clone size: once; CDR3 protein: CASRPDRNSPLHF; CDR3 DNA: TGTGCCAGCAGACCAGACAGAAACTCACCCCTCCACTTT
J gene: TRBJ2-1; D gene: TRBD2; V gene: TRBV9; clone size: -; CDR3 protein: CASSVQVSGGYNEQFF; CDR3 DNA: TGTGCCAGCAGCGTACAAGTTAGCGGGGGATACAATGAGCAGTTCTTC
J gene: TRBJ1-4; D gene: -; V gene: TRBV30; clone size: -; CDR3 protein: CAWNPPGVTNEKLFF; CDR3 DNA: TGTGCCTGGAATCCGCCAGGGGTCACTAATGAAAAACTGTTTTTT
J gene: TRBJ1-2; D gene: -; V gene: TRBV19; clone size: -; CDR3 protein: CASSSQGKGRYGYTF; CDR3 DNA: TGTGCCAGTAGCTCCCAGGGAAAAGGGAGGTATGGCTACACCTTC
J gene: TRBJ1-3; D gene: -; V gene: TRBV30; clone size: -; CDR3 protein: CAWSTVSGNTIYF; CDR3 DNA: TGTGCCTGGAGCACAGTATCCGGAAACACCATATATTTT
J gene: TRBJ1-2; D gene: TRBD1; V gene: TRBV27; clone size: few; CDR3 protein: CASSYNRDRGLVYGYTF; CDR3 DNA: TGTGCCAGCAGCTATAACCGGGACAGGGGGCTCGTCTATGGCTACACCTTC
J gene: TRBJ2-1; D gene: TRBD1; V gene: TRBV28; clone size: -; CDR3 protein: CASSPDRGPGFF; CDR3 DNA: TGTGCCAGCAGTCCGGACAGGGGTCCAGGGTTCTTC
J gene: TRBJ1-1; D gene: -; V gene: TRBV18; clone size: -; CDR3 protein: CASSPPVGGTEAFF; CDR3 DNA: TGTGCCAGCTCACCACCGGTGGGGGGCACTGAAGCTTTCTTT
J gene: TRBJ2-3; D gene: -; V gene: TRBV5-4; clone size: -; CDR3 protein: CASAQEADTQYF; CDR3 DNA: TGTGCCAGCGCACAGGAAGCGGATACGCAGTATTTT
J gene: TRBJ1-6; D gene: -; V gene: TRBV5-1; clone size: -; CDR3 protein: CASSSQGFLTSPLHF; CDR3 DNA: TGCGCCAGCAGCTCCCAGGGTTTTCTCACTTCACCCCTCCACTTT
J gene: TRBJ1-3; D gene: -; V gene: TRBV11-3; clone size: once; CDR3 protein: CASSLMESSGNTIYF; CDR3 DNA: TGTGCCAGCAGCCTTATGGAGAGCTCTGGAAACACCATATATTTT
J gene: TRBJ1-1; D gene: -; V gene: TRBV9; clone size: -; CDR3 protein: CASSVAAGYNTEAFF; CDR3 DNA: TGTGCCAGCAGCGTAGCCGCAGGATACAACACTGAAGCTTTCTTT
J gene: TRBJ1-4; D gene: TRBD1; V gene: TRBV4-2; clone size: -; CDR3 protein: CASSQVDRGKWSGEKLFF; CDR3 DNA: TGTGCCAGCAGCCAAGTGGACAGGGGCAAGTGGAGCGGGGAAAAACTGTTTTTT
J gene: TRBJ2-2; D gene: TRBD2; V gene: TRBV28; clone size: -; CDR3 protein: CASSLKTHLAGAYTGELFF; CDR3 DNA: TGTGCCAGCAGTCTCAAAACCCATCTAGCGGGAGCGTATACCGGGGAGCTGTTTTTT
J gene: TRBJ2-3; D gene: TRBD2; V gene: TRBV10-2; clone size: -; CDR3 protein: CASSESSGTTDTQYF; CDR3 DNA: TGCGCCAGCAGTGAGTCTAGCGGGACTACAGATACGCAGTATTTT
J gene: TRBJ1-3; D gene: -; V gene: TRBV5-1; clone size: -; CDR3 protein: CASARDYQEGNTIYF; CDR3 DNA: TGCGCCAGCGCCCGGGACTATCAAGAGGGAAACACCATATATTTT
J gene: TRBJ2-7; D gene: -; V gene: TRBV5-1; clone size: -; CDR3 protein: CASSLGAGSGEQYF; CDR3 DNA: TGCGCCAGCAGCTTGGGTGCAGGGTCGGGCGAGCAGTACTTC
J gene: TRBJ2-7; D gene: -; V gene: TRBV7-9; clone size: -; CDR3 protein: CASSAQPGASSYEQYF; CDR3 DNA: TGTGCCAGCAGCGCTCAACCAGGGGCGAGCTCCTACGAGCAGTACTTC
J gene: TRBJ2-5; D gene: -; V gene: TRBV19; clone size: -; CDR3 protein: CASSIDSGYETQYF; CDR3 DNA: TGTGCCAGTAGTATAGACTCGGGATATGAGACCCAGTACTTC
J gene: TRBJ2-3; D gene: TRBD2; V gene: TRBV27; clone size: -; CDR3 protein: CASSSTSGRWGDTQYF; CDR3 DNA: TGTGCCAGCAGTTCGACTAGCGGGAGGTGGGGAGATACGCAGTATTTT
J gene: TRBJ2-2; D gene: -; V gene: TRBV9; clone size: -; CDR3 protein: CASSSPARGNTGELFF; CDR3 DNA: TGTGCCAGCAGCTCCCCGGCCCGGGGGAACACCGGGGAGCTGTTTTTT
J gene: TRBJ2-7; D gene: -; V gene: TRBV28; clone size: -; CDR3 protein: CASSLSSYEQYF; CDR3 DNA: TGTGCCAGCAGTCTCTCCTCCTACGAGCAGTACTTC
J gene: TRBJ1-1; D gene: -; V gene: TRBV6-5; clone size: -; CDR3 protein: CASSLGLSMNTEAFF; CDR3 DNA: TGTGCCAGCAGCCTTGGACTGAGCATGAACACTGAAGCTTTCTTT
J gene: TRBJ1-3; D gene: -; V gene: TRBV19; clone size: few; CDR3 protein: CASSIAGSGNTIYF; CDR3 DNA: TGTGCCAGTAGTATAGCCGGCTCTGGAAACACCATATATTTT
J gene: TRBJ2-2; D gene: TRBD2; V gene: TRBV12-5; clone size: -; CDR3 protein: CASGTWTGVLVGTSGNTGELFF; CDR3 DNA: TGTGCTAGTGGTACCTGGACAGGGGTGTTAGTCGGGACTAGCGGAAACACCGGGGAGCTGTTTTTT
J gene: TRBJ1-5; D gene: -; V gene: TRBV19; clone size: -; CDR3 protein: CASSIRGKPQHF; CDR3 DNA: TGTGCCAGTAGTATCAGAGGGAAGCCCCAGCATTTT
J gene: TRBJ1-6; D gene: -; V gene: TRBV2; clone size: few; CDR3 protein: CASTWTSSDSPLHF; CDR3 DNA: TGTGCCAGCACCTGGACATCGTCGGATTCACCCCTCCACTTT
J gene: TRBJ2-1; D gene: -; V gene: TRBV5-1; clone size: -; CDR3 protein: CASSLRSAYEQFF; CDR3 DNA: TGCGCCAGCAGCTTACGTTCCGCGTATGAGCAGTTCTTC
J gene: TRBJ2-2; D gene: TRBD1; V gene: TRBV19; clone size: -; CDR3 protein: CASSPSGQTGELFF; CDR3 DNA: TGTGCCAGTAGTCCCTCGGGACAGACCGGGGAGCTGTTTTTT